This entry concerns a single T cell receptor beta chain. The antigen is not known. The length of the CDR3 is 15 residues. V was pared by 5 bases and J by 1 base, with 6 bases of the junction left unmatched. Germline V gives CDR1 MNHEY, CDR2 SVGAGI. The data derive from a study of cytomegalovirus exposure and HLA in healthy donors. Whole-study results and caveats: Listed as cytomegalovirus-associated were 150 or so TCR beta chains. The majority of TCR sequences were rare, yet some public TCRs appeared in many donors. Based on reports, TCR beta sequences accurately predicted HLA-A and HLA-B alleles for most subjects.

PCR employed 60 Vbeta and 13 Jbeta primers. The protocol was immunoSEQ multiplex PCR, while the TCRdb copy is restricted to in-frame clones and leaves out a portion. This sample carries 150,000 to 200,000 clones, around 82% of them seen once, and the ten largest clones take 11% to 15%. This receptor was obtained from a woman aged 30 to 39 in good health and CMV-seropositive. V and J are TRBV6-5 and TRBJ2-3; 7 positions agree with TRBD2. The sample taken for sequencing was PBMCs. CDR3 in DNA: TGTGCCAGCAGTATCCTAGCGGCGCGCACAGATACGCAGTATTTT. Translated, it gives CASSILAARTDTQYF.